These 5 T cell receptor beta chains came from one sample sequenced in a study of blood T cell repertoires in COVID-19. Clones were sequenced by immunoSEQ multiplex PCR, and TCRdb holds only the in-frame ones, with some missing. The sample lists about 150,000 clones; around 89% were seen once. The material sequenced was peripheral blood. Receptors originate from a man aged 55 to 70 with active or convalescent COVID-19.

The chain uses TRBV6-4 and TRBJ1-2; D is perhaps TRBD1 (5 bases). The CDR3 runs 14 residues. Germline loops: CDR1 MRHNA, CDR2 SNTAGT. Trimming stripped 0 bases from V and 4 bases from J, with 9 bases between. The CDR3 coding sequence is TGTGCCAGCAGTGACTCGCTGGGGGGCTATGGCTACACCTTC. Translated, it gives CASSDSLGGYGYTF.

The chain joins TRBV27 to TRBJ1-2; D is possibly TRBD1 (6 bases). Germline values: CDR1 MNHEY, CDR2 SMNVEV (reference sequence). The CDR3 covers 14 residues. V was shortened by 2 bases and J by 14 bases, with 21 bases between the two germline ends. The CDR3 region is CASSLRGTAYGKTF. As DNA, the CDR3 is TGTGCCAGCAGTTTAAGGGGGACGGCCTATGGGAAGACCTTC.

Concerning this clone: The germline gene is not matched at one end of the junction; a read error may be the cause. The J gene is TRBJ2-5, the V gene TRBV3-1 (or the pseudogene TRBV3-2); weak D call: TRBD1 (7 bases). This CDR3 has 16 residues. CDR1 is LGHDT, CDR2 YNNKEL, per germline (reference sequence). CDR3 sequence reads: CASTQGGGVLQETQYF. As DNA, the CDR3 is TGTGCCAGCACCCAAGGGGGCGGGGTGCTCCAAGAGACCCAGTACTTC.

The genes are TRBV19 and TRBJ2-7, with TRBD2 as a possible D gene (5 bases). V lost 8 bases to trimming and J lost 5 bases, with 19 bases between them. CDR3 length equals 14 residues. CDR1 and CDR2 from the germline V gene are LNHDA and SQIVND (reference sequence). The DNA for the CDR3 is TGTGCCAGTTCGCGGGCCTCTCTTCGTGACGAGCAGTACTTC. Its protein is CASSRASLRDEQYF.

The genes are TRBV28 and TRBJ1-1; 12 bases match TRBD1. Germline loops: CDR1 MDHEN, CDR2 SYDVKM. The CDR3 totals 15 residues. V shed 6 bases, J shed 5 bases, and the junction held 7 bases outside the gene matches. For the CDR3, the DNA is TGTGCCAGCAGCCCGGGACAGGGGGCTCTGACTGAAGCTTTCTTT. Its protein is CASSPGQGALTEAFF.